The next 27 T cell receptor beta chains were all read from a single sample in a study of human T cells and chemical hapten exposure. The time point: patch test 2, 6 weeks after DPC sensitization. Specified treatment: therapeutic diphenylcyclopropenone sensitization with weekly scalp DPC. TCRdb ran MiXCR on the RACE reads and lists one entry per CDR3 protein. The table records some 96,000 distinct CDR3 sequences, about 9.3% of them present only once. The source material was whole blood, sampled in connection with sensitization to the hapten diphenylcyclopropenone (DPC). Receptor source: a woman aged 35 to 49 with alopecia areata. Some clones in this sample may be carry-over from other donors' samples.

V is TRBV7-9 and J is TRBJ2-3; D may match TRBD1 or TRBD2 (5 bases each). This CDR3 comprises 16 residues. Trimming removed 1 base at V and 1 base at J, with 12 bases between. CDR1 is SEHNR and CDR2 is FQNEAQ in the germline V gene (reference sequence). The CDR3 sequence is CASSLDLGVGTDTQYF. The CDR3 DNA is TGTGCCAGCAGCTTAGATTTGGGGGTAGGCACAGATACGCAGTATTTT.

This clonotype was detected only a few times. The chain couples TRBV7-2 to TRBJ2-1; 9 bases map to TRBD2. The CDR3 is 17 residues long. Germline V gene lookup returns CDR1 SGHTA and CDR2 FQGNSA. V was clipped by 5 bases and J by 7 bases; unmatched bases: 15. CDR3 in DNA: TGTGCCAGCAGCCTGAATGGCCCACTAGCGGGTCGAAATGAGCAGTTCTTC. Amino acids: CASSLNGPLAGRNEQFF.

The chain is built from TRBV12-3 or TRBV12-4 and TRBJ2-7; 7 bases are a match to TRBD1. The CDR3 is made up of 13 amino acids. Trimming cost V 6 bases and J 2 bases; bases outside gene matches: 4. CDR3 sequence: CASSQDRPYEQYF. CDR3 sequence (DNA): TGTGCCAGCAGCCAGGACAGGCCCTACGAGCAGTACTTC.

In its sample, this clonotype was seen a few times. The CDR3 here is CSVAGGAYEQYF. The CDR3 DNA reads TGCAGCGTTGCCGGGGGGGCGTACGAGCAGTACTTC. The rearrangement links TRBV29-1 to TRBJ2-7, with 8 bases matching TRBD2. Germline trimming cut 4 bases from V and 4 bases from J; bases unmatched to any gene: 3. The CDR3 runs 12 residues. The germline CDR1 and CDR2 sequences are SQVTM and ANQGSEA.

This clonotype has a count of ten or more. The rearrangement joins TRBV3-1 to TRBJ2-2; D unclear. Germline-derived CDR1 and CDR2 are LGHDT and YNNKEL (reference sequence). The CDR3 contains 13 residues. Between the trimmed V and J ends, which lost 6 bases and 6 bases, there was a span of 11 bases. The CDR3 sequence is CASRTPLAGELFF. DNA of the CDR3: TGTGCCAGCAGGACTCCTCTGGCCGGGGAGCTGTTTTTT.

This clonotype was recorded at least ten times. The CDR3 DNA is TGTGCCAGCAGCTTGGCCGGGGGCCCGAGCACAGATACGCAGTATTTT. Translating it yields CASSLAGGPSTDTQYF. V is TRBV5-5 and J is TRBJ2-3; perhaps D is TRBD1 or TRBD2 (6 bases each). The CDR3 has 16 amino acids. Germline V CDR1 and CDR2: SGHKS, YYEKEE (reference sequence). V was cut by 0 bases and J by 0 bases, with 11 bases left in between.

V gene TRBV4-1 combines with J gene TRBJ1-4; TRBD1 might be the D (5 bases). V lost 0 bases and J lost 7, with 12 bases in between. This CDR3 has 15 residues. Germline V lookup: CDR1 MGHRA, CDR2 YSYEKL. The CDR3 sequence is CASSQDPGRGEKLFF. CDR3 in DNA: TGCGCCAGCAGCCAAGATCCGGGGAGGGGTGAAAAACTGTTTTTT.

There are a few counts of this clonotype. The J gene is TRBJ2-2, the V gene TRBV6-2 or TRBV6-3; maybe TRBD1 (5 bases). V was cut by 3 bases and J by 0 bases, with 11 bases left in between. The CDR3 totals 16 residues. Germline CDR1 reads MNHEY; CDR2 reads SVGEGT. CDR3 sequence reads: CASSYVQGTNTGELFF. The CDR3 DNA follows: TGTGCCAGCAGTTATGTCCAGGGAACGAACACCGGGGAGCTGTTTTTT.

J is TRBJ2-7 and V is TRBV7-2; D is perhaps TRBD1 (6 bases). This CDR3 is built from 14 residues. V shed 5 bases and J shed 0 bases, with 11 bases lying between them. Germline V gene data show CDR1 as SGHTA and CDR2 as FQGNSA. Here the CDR3 DNA reads TGTGCCAGCAGCGCACAGGGAAGCTCCTACGAGCAGTACTTC. This sequence encodes CASSAQGSSYEQYF.

This clonotype was counted many times. The CDR3 DNA sequence: TGCAGCGGACTAGCGGGAGGGAATGAGCAGTTCTTC. It yields the protein CSGLAGGNEQFF. The rearrangement uses TRBV29-1 and TRBJ2-1; 14 nucleotides align to TRBD2. The CDR3 contains 12 residues. Germline V gene sequence: CDR1 SQVTM, CDR2 ANQGSEA. Losses at the gene ends were 7 bases for V and 7 bases for J; bases not matched to a gene: 0.

CDR3: CASSLLQNTGELFF. As DNA, the CDR3 is TGTGCCAGCAGTTTATTGCAGAACACCGGGGAGCTGTTTTTT. This chain uses TRBV28 with TRBJ2-2; D is uncertain. Looked up from germline, CDR1 is MDHEN and CDR2 is SYDVKM. Trimming removed 1 base at V and 1 base at J, with 4 bases between. The CDR3 is made up of 14 amino acids.

This clonotype came up many times. The gene calls are TRBV7-2 and TRBJ2-7; D is undetermined. Trimming took 8 bases from V and 2 from J, leaving 16 bases between them. The CDR3 extends over 14 amino acids. Per germline, CDR1 SGHTA and CDR2 FQGNSA. The CDR3: CASAPAAAAYEQYF. The CDR3 DNA sequence: TGTGCCAGCGCCCCCGCGGCGGCCGCCTACGAGCAGTACTTC. Full variable domain (missing parts from reference TRBV7-2 and TRBJ2-7): GAGVSQSPSNKVTEKGKDVELRCDPISGHTALYWYRQSLGQGLEFLIYFQGNSAPDKSGLPSDRFSAERTGGSVSTLTIQRTQQEDSAVYLCASAPAAAAYEQYFGPGTRLTVT.

The V and J genes are TRBV9 and TRBJ2-5; D is possibly TRBD1 or TRBD2 (5 bases each). V lost 2 bases to trimming and J lost 5 bases, with 19 bases between them. This CDR3 spans 16 amino acids. Germline CDR1 and CDR2: SGDLS and YYNGEE. The CDR3 here is CASSVSLGDPVETQYF. The CDR3 nucleotides read TGTGCCAGCAGCGTCTCTCTAGGGGACCCGGTGGAGACCCAGTACTTC.

The CDR3 sequence: CASLGQGTYEQYF. CDR3 nucleotide sequence: TGTGCCAGCCTTGGGCAGGGGACCTACGAGCAGTACTTC. The chain recombines TRBV6-2 or TRBV6-3 with TRBJ2-7; a possible D gene is TRBD1 (6 bases). Germline values: CDR1 MNHEY, CDR2 SVGEGT. There are 13 residues in the CDR3. The ends were cut back, 8 bases at V and 2 bases at J, with 13 bases in the middle.

There are many counts of this clonotype. The junction differs from germline at one of its ends, possibly a read error. The chain joins TRBV6-2 or TRBV6-3 to TRBJ2-7, with 7 bases matching TRBD1. The germline V gene has CDR1 MNHEY and CDR2 SVGEGT. The CDR3 has 11 amino acids. The CDR3 spells CASSYLGQWNF. The CDR3 nucleotides read TGTGCCAGCAGTTACCTGGGACAGTGGAACTTC.

CDR3 DNA sequence: TGTGCCAGCAGTCTGGACTGGGCCCAAGAGACCCAGTACTTC. Its translation: CASSLDWAQETQYF. V gene TRBV6-2 or TRBV6-3 combines with J gene TRBJ2-5; D perhaps matches TRBD2 (5 bases). CDR3 length: 14 amino acids. V lost 5 bases and J 1 base, leaving 11 bases between the germline ends. Germline CDR1 MNHEY, CDR2 SVGEGT.

This clonotype came up a few times. J is TRBJ1-6 and V is TRBV7-9; no clear D. The CDR3 totals 15 residues. V was cut by 5 bases and J by 6 bases, with 14 bases left in between. Germline V gene data show CDR1 as SEHNR and CDR2 as FQNEAQ (reference sequence). The CDR3 DNA reads TGTGCCAGCAGCCAGTCTGGCAGAGTTAATTCACCCCTCCACTTT. Protein product: CASSQSGRVNSPLHF.

In its sample, this clonotype was seen many times. The chain uses TRBV29-1 and TRBJ1-2, with D maybe TRBD1 (5 bases). Germline V gene lookup returns CDR1 SQVTM and CDR2 ANQGSEA. This CDR3 region has 12 residues. As DNA, the CDR3 is TGCACCACTTTGGGGCGCGGCTATGGCTACACCTTC. It translates to CTTLGRGYGYTF.

This chain uses TRBV5-1 with TRBJ1-1, with unresolved D. V was shortened by 0 bases and J by 6 bases, with 12 bases between the two germline ends. This CDR3 has 14 residues. Germline CDR1 and CDR2: SGHRS and YFSETQ. CDR3 loop: CASSLGGYDSEAFF. The CDR3 DNA reads as TGCGCCAGCAGCTTGGGCGGGTACGACTCTGAAGCTTTCTTT.

The table lists this clonotype with a few counts. The chain links TRBV7-2 to TRBJ2-2; the D is unclear. The CDR3 contains 13 residues. The V end lost 4 bases, the J end lost 5 bases, and 8 bases lay between the germline ends. CDR1 and CDR2 from the germline V gene are SGHTA and FQGNSA. The CDR3 bases are TGTGCCAGCAGCTCCGTATTTACCGGGGAGCTGTTTTTT. Translation: CASSSVFTGELFF.

This clonotype turned up a few times. V gene TRBV12-3 or TRBV12-4 combines with J gene TRBJ1-2; D might be TRBD1 (5 bases). V was trimmed by 5 bases and J by 4 bases, leaving 14 bases between them. The CDR3 covers 14 residues. The CDR3 DNA is TGTGCCAGCAGTACGACCAGGGTGGGCTATGGCTACACCTTC. It encodes CASSTTRVGYGYTF.

This clonotype was counted a few times. V usage is TRBV7-2 and J usage is TRBJ1-1; D not resolved. V was trimmed by 0 bases and J by 1 base, leaving 6 bases between them. The CDR3 sequence is 14 residues long. Germline V gene data show CDR1 as SGHTA and CDR2 as FQGNSA. Here the CDR3 DNA reads TGTGCCAGCAGCTTAGCTAGCAGGAACACTGAAGCTTTCTTT. Protein product: CASSLASRNTEAFF.

The chain couples TRBV20-1 to TRBJ2-1; a possible D gene is TRBD2 (5 bases). Per the germline V gene, CDR1 is DFQATT and CDR2 is SNEGSKA (reference sequence). The CDR3 runs 15 residues. V was clipped by 2 bases and J by 0 bases, with 11 bases between them. CDR3 residues: CSARPSGSSYNEQFF. The DNA for the CDR3 is TGCAGTGCTAGACCCAGCGGCAGCTCCTACAATGAGCAGTTCTTC.

This clonotype occurred a few times. This chain links TRBV9 with TRBJ2-4, with 8 nucleotides matching TRBD2. The CDR3 contains 15 residues. The V gene's germline CDR1 is SGDLS and CDR2 YYNGEE. Trimming removed 4 bases from V and 10 bases from J; junction bases left unmatched: 13. CDR3 in DNA: TGTGCCAGCAGCCCAGGGAGTAGCGGGATTGGAATTCAGTACTTC. Its translation: CASSPGSSGIGIQYF.

The genes are TRBV28 and TRBJ1-5, with a possible D match to TRBD1 (6 bases). The V and J ends lost 5 bases and 8 bases respectively, with 25 bases between them. CDR3 length: 17 amino acids. Germline V gives CDR1 MDHEN, CDR2 SYDVKM. The CDR3 sequence: CASSSTSLGGLLEPQHF. In DNA form, the CDR3 reads TGTGCCAGCAGTAGCACGAGCCTCGGGGGGCTTCTGGAGCCCCAGCATTTT.

This clonotype was observed a few times. The V gene is TRBV30, the J gene TRBJ1-1, with no clear D. V lost 3 bases and J 5 bases, leaving 19 bases between the germline ends. Germline V lookup: CDR1 GTSNPN, CDR2 SVGIG (reference sequence). The CDR3 spans 15 residues. The DNA for the CDR3 is TGTGCCTGGAGAGCAGCCGGGGAAATATGGACTGAAGCTTTCTTT. This encodes CAWRAAGEIWTEAFF.

The genes are TRBV28 and TRBJ1-2; D is possibly TRBD1 (6 bases). V lost 7 bases and J 8 bases, leaving 17 bases between the germline ends. This CDR3 spans 13 amino acids. Germline V gene data show CDR1 as MDHEN and CDR2 as SYDVKM. The CDR3 sequence: CASMEQGDKGYTF. CDR3 sequence (DNA): TGTGCCAGCATGGAACAGGGTGACAAAGGCTACACCTTC.